One and the same sample provided the 21 T cell receptor beta chains below, sequenced in a study of human T cells and chemical hapten exposure. From the RACE reads, TCRdb called clonotypes with MiXCR, one entry per CDR3 protein. The table has 350,000 to 450,000 distinct CDR3 sequences, around 5.5% seen once; the top ten hold roughly 2.6%. Indicated time point: pre-sensitization, week 0. Treatment here: therapeutic diphenylcyclopropenone sensitization with weekly scalp DPC. This specimen was whole blood, taken in connection with sensitization to the hapten diphenylcyclopropenone (DPC). These TCRs come from a woman aged 45-65 years with alopecia areata. Some clones in this sample may be carry-over from other donors' samples.

This clonotype showed up just a few times. The chain joins TRBV5-6 to TRBJ1-1; D remains unclear. V was shortened by 0 bases and J by 10 bases, with 7 bases between the two germline ends. The CDR3 has 11 residues. Germline CDR1 and CDR2: SGHDT and YYEEEE. The CDR3, as DNA: TGTGCCAGCAGCTTGGACGGATTAGCTTTCTTT. It is translated as CASSLDGLAFF.

This clonotype was observed at least ten times. V gene TRBV7-2 combines with J gene TRBJ2-7; D is unclear. This CDR3 has 12 amino acids. CDR1 is SGHTA, CDR2 FQGNSA, per germline. V gave up 5 bases and J gave up 3 bases, with 8 bases separating them. The CDR3 DNA reads as TGTGCCAGCAGCCCAACCGACTACGAGCAGTACTTC. Protein: CASSPTDYEQYF.

This clonotype was seen ten or more times. One junction end does not reproduce the germline sequence, and a read error may be involved. The V and J genes are TRBV7-2 and TRBJ2-3; 7 nucleotides align to TRBD2. CDR3 length: 15 amino acids. The germline CDR1 and CDR2 sequences are SGHTA and FQGNSA. The DNA for the CDR3 is TGTGCCAGCAACTTAGGACTAGGGGGCACAGATACGCAGTATTTT. The encoded protein is CASNLGLGGTDTQYF.

The sample holds a few counts of this clonotype. The V and J genes are TRBV12-3 or TRBV12-4 and TRBJ1-4; possible D gene TRBD1, 5 bases. The germline V and J ends were trimmed by 3 bases and 8 bases, with 16 bases remaining between them. The CDR3 covers 15 residues. DNA for the CDR3: TGTGCCAGCAGTTTCCACCGGGACCTCATCGAAAAACTGTTTTTT. It yields the protein CASSFHRDLIEKLFF.

This clonotype showed up many times. The chain has TRBV29-1 and TRBJ2-1, with TRBD2 as a possible D gene (5 bases). Germline lookup yields CDR1 SQVTM and CDR2 ANQGSEA. The CDR3 covers 14 residues. V was clipped by 4 bases and J by 6 bases, with 16 bases between them. CDR3 region: CSVGRATRVNEQFF. For the CDR3, the DNA is TGCAGCGTTGGACGGGCAACGAGGGTCAATGAGCAGTTCTTC.

This clonotype was detected ten times or more. The gene calls are TRBV12-3 or TRBV12-4 and TRBJ1-5; D not certain. The CDR3 sequence is 15 residues long. V lost 0 bases and J 2 bases, leaving 8 bases between the germline ends. In DNA, the CDR3 is TGTGCCAGCAGTTTAGCGGGAGGCGGCAATCAGCCCCAGCATTTT. Residues: CASSLAGGGNQPQHF.

The CDR3 spells CATSDSSRAYTDTQYF. In DNA, the CDR3 is TGTGCCACCAGTGATTCCTCCAGGGCCTACACAGATACGCAGTATTTT. The V and J genes are TRBV24-1 and TRBJ2-3; D perhaps matches TRBD1 (5 bases). V gave up 2 bases and J gave up 2 bases, with 13 bases separating them. The CDR3 has 16 residues. Germline V CDR1 and CDR2: KGHDR, SFDVKD.

V usage is TRBV30 and J usage is TRBJ1-2, with D hard to call. CDR3 size: 11 residues. The germline CDR1 and CDR2 sequences are GTSNPN and SVGIG (reference sequence). With 0 bases removed from V and 7 bases from J, the gap between germline ends came to 6 bases. CDR3 sequence reads: CAWSVRVGYTF. Here the CDR3 DNA reads TGTGCCTGGAGTGTACGGGTTGGCTACACCTTC.

This clonotype has ten or more counts. This chain links TRBV24-1 with TRBJ1-5, with TRBD1 matching over 8 bases. Germline values: CDR1 KGHDR, CDR2 SFDVKD. CDR3 size: 15 residues. The junction had 2 bases not matched to a gene; V was cut back by 3 bases and J by 2 bases. The CDR3, as DNA: TGTGCCACCAGTGATGCGGGACAGGGCAATCAGCCCCAGCATTTT. This codes for CATSDAGQGNQPQHF.

The V and J genes are TRBV9 and TRBJ1-1; no definite D call. The V end was cut by 3 bases, the J end by 4 bases, with 10 bases between. Germline V gene data show CDR1 as SGDLS and CDR2 as YYNGEE. CDR3 size: 13 residues. CDR3 sequence reads: CASSAAPSTEAFF. CDR3 nucleotide sequence: TGTGCCAGCAGCGCCGCTCCCAGCACTGAAGCTTTCTTT. The whole variable domain, filled in from reference TRBV9 and TRBJ1-1, reads DSGVTQTPKHLITATGQRVTLRCSPRSGDLSVYWYQQSLDQGLQFLIQYYNGEERAKGNILERFSAQQFPDLHSELNLSSLELGDSALYFCASSAAPSTEAFFGQGTRLTVV.

The V and J genes are TRBV6-5 and TRBJ1-6; no clear D. The ends were cut back, 5 bases at V and 10 bases at J, with 12 bases in the middle. Looked up from germline, CDR1 is MNHEY and CDR2 is SVGAGI. The CDR3 loop spans 13 amino acids. The CDR3 DNA is TGTGCCAGCAGTGGATTGGCTCCGTCACCCCTCCACTTT. Amino acids: CASSGLAPSPLHF.

The chain links TRBV7-8 to TRBJ2-5; 10 nucleotides agree with TRBD1. Looked up from germline, CDR1 is SGHVS and CDR2 is FQNEAQ. J gave up 9 bases and V 1 base, and 11 bases lay outside the gene matches. The CDR3 is 16 residues long. CDR3 sequence (DNA): TGTGCCAGCAGCTTAGAGGGGCTAGCGGACAGGGGGGCCCAGTACTTC. It codes for CASSLEGLADRGAQYF. Variable domain in full (rest from reference TRBV7-8 and TRBJ2-5): GAGVSQSPRYKVAKRGQDVALRCDPISGHVSLFWYQQALGQGPEFLTYFQNEAQLDKSGLPSDRFFAERPEGSVSTLKIQRTQQEDSAVYLCASSLEGLADRGAQYFGPGTRLLVL.

The J gene is TRBJ1-2, the V gene TRBV3-1; maybe TRBD1 (5 bases). CDR3 length equals 15 residues. The V end was cut by 0 bases, the J end by 6 bases, with 14 bases between. In germline, CDR1 is LGHDT, CDR2 YNNKEL (reference sequence). For the CDR3, the DNA is TGTGCCAGCAGCCAAGACGAGCAGGGATTGCATGGCTACACCTTC. Protein product: CASSQDEQGLHGYTF.

For this clonotype: A much larger clonotype is one base distant, so this may be a read error. This chain uses TRBV9 with TRBJ2-7; TRBD1 matches 12 bases. The CDR3 is 14 amino acids. Germline V gene data show CDR1 as SGDLS and CDR2 as YYNGEE. The CDR3 DNA is TGTGCCAGCAGCACCGGGACAGGGGGCTACGGGCAGTACTTC. This translates into CASSTGTGGYGQYF.

This clonotype was seen many times. J is TRBJ2-6 and V is TRBV27; no clear D. The CDR3 contains 14 residues. Trimming removed 6 bases at V and 0 bases at J, with 6 bases between. CDR1 MNHEY and CDR2 SMNVEV come from the germline V gene (reference sequence). CDR3 residues: CASRLGSGANVLTF. CDR3 coding DNA: TGTGCCAGCAGACTTGGCTCTGGGGCCAACGTCCTGACTTTC.

This clonotype was counted many times. The J gene is TRBJ2-3, the V gene TRBV10-3; 12 bases agree with TRBD2. Germline V CDR1 and CDR2: ENHRY, SYGVKD. The CDR3 has 18 residues. The V segment lost 3 bases and the J segment 0 bases; nucleotides outside the gene matches: 7. CDR3 residues: CAISDPGLAGTSTDTQYF. In DNA form, the CDR3 reads TGTGCCATCAGTGACCCTGGACTAGCGGGGACTAGCACAGATACGCAGTATTTT.

This clonotype was counted ten times or more. The rearrangement uses TRBV7-2 and TRBJ2-3; D ambiguous. CDR1 and CDR2 from the germline V gene are SGHTA and FQGNSA. The CDR3 runs to 12 residues. V dropped 1 base and J dropped 2 bases, with 1 base sitting between them. The CDR3 nucleotides are TGTGCCAGCAGCTTAGACACAGATACGCAGTATTTT. It codes for CASSLDTDTQYF.

This clonotype was seen repeatedly, ten times or more. The rearrangement joins TRBV29-1 to TRBJ1-5; D might be TRBD1 (5 bases). Germline assignment: CDR1 SQVTM and CDR2 ANQGSEA. This CDR3 contains 15 residues. Trimming removed 2 bases at V and 0 bases at J, with 11 bases between. CDR3 protein: CSVETGGSSNQPQHF. The CDR3 coding sequence is TGCAGCGTTGAAACCGGGGGGTCTAGCAATCAGCCCCAGCATTTT.

This clonotype was seen only a few times. V is TRBV5-1 and J is TRBJ2-3, with unresolved D. Germline V gene lookup returns CDR1 SGHRS and CDR2 YFSETQ. Trimming removed 0 bases at V and 2 bases at J, with 7 bases between. This CDR3 region has 14 residues. The CDR3 coding sequence is TGCGCCAGCAGCTTGGGAAAGATCACAGATACGCAGTATTTT. Translation gives CASSLGKITDTQYF.

V usage is TRBV7-8 and J usage is TRBJ2-3; tentatively, D is TRBD2 (7 bases). The CDR3 contains 17 residues. Germline V gene sequence: CDR1 SGHVS, CDR2 FQNEAQ. V was clipped by 6 bases and J by 1 base, with 20 bases between them. CDR3 sequence: CASSGELGGGRTDTQYF. DNA for the CDR3: TGTGCCAGCAGTGGGGAGCTCGGCGGGGGCCGCACAGATACGCAGTATTTT.

The chain combines TRBV28 with TRBJ2-1; perhaps D is TRBD1 or TRBD2 (6 bases each). The germline V gene encodes CDR1 MDHEN and CDR2 SYDVKM. There are 17 residues in the CDR3. Deletions cut 7 bases from V and 6 bases from J, with 25 bases between. The CDR3 loop reads CASTSGGWGRDVNEQFF. The CDR3, as DNA: TGTGCCAGCACCTCCGGGGGCTGGGGCAGGGACGTCAATGAGCAGTTCTTC.